Presented here are 29 T cell receptor beta chains from one specimen sequenced in a study of T cell responses to AZD1222 COVID-19 vaccine. The protocol was immunoSEQ multiplex PCR, while the TCRdb copy is restricted to in-frame clones and leaves out a portion. The sample gives fewer than 130,000 clones, around 89% of which show up once; 1.6% is in the top ten. Sequenced here: peripheral blood, sampled on day 0 of AZD1222 vaccination. The source is an adult in good health.

This chain connects TRBV3-1 (or the pseudogene TRBV3-2) to TRBJ1-2; no firm D call. The germline V and J ends were trimmed by 0 bases and 3 bases, with 8 bases remaining between them. Germline V gives CDR1 LGHDT, CDR2 YNNKEL (reference sequence). The CDR3 length is 14 residues. The CDR3 protein is CASSQDQVYYGYTF. CDR3 nucleotide sequence: TGTGCCAGCAGCCAAGATCAGGTATACTATGGCTACACCTTC.

The chain recombines TRBV6-1 with TRBJ1-4; TRBD1 aligns across 9 bases. The CDR3 runs to 16 residues. CDR1 and CDR2 from the germline V gene are MNHNS and SASEGT. The V gene end was trimmed by 4 bases and the J gene end by 1 base; junction bases not matched to a gene: 4. The CDR3 nucleotides read TGTGCCAGCAGTGGAGGACAGGGGAAAACTAATGAAAAACTGTTTTTT. Its translation is CASSGGQGKTNEKLFF.

The gene calls are TRBV5-4 and TRBJ1-1, with D possibly TRBD1 on 6 matching bases. Trimming shortened V by 3 bases and J by 1 base, and 13 bases separated the two germline ends. Per the germline V gene, CDR1 is SGHNT and CDR2 is YYREEE (reference sequence). The CDR3 spans 15 residues. This chain's CDR3 is CASSSPKTGNTEAFF. The CDR3 DNA sequence: TGTGCCAGCAGCTCGCCGAAGACAGGGAACACTGAAGCTTTCTTT.

This chain joins TRBV7-8 and TRBJ2-7; D unresolved. The germline gives CDR1 SGHVS, CDR2 FQNEAQ. This CDR3 has 15 residues. Trimming took 0 bases from V and 2 from J, leaving 11 bases between them. CDR3 nucleotide sequence: TGTGCCAGCAGCTTAGCCCCCGACCCAGCCTACGAGCAGTACTTC. It encodes CASSLAPDPAYEQYF.

The chain employs TRBV3-1 (or the pseudogene TRBV3-2) and TRBJ1-1, with D hard to call. Germline V gene data show CDR1 as LGHDT and CDR2 as YNNKEL (reference sequence). The CDR3 has 13 amino acids. V shed 4 bases and J shed 4 bases, with 10 bases lying between them. The CDR3 DNA is TGTGCCAGCAGCCGGTTGTCCTCCACTGAAGCTTTCTTT. Translating it yields CASSRLSSTEAFF.

The chain joins TRBV7-2 to TRBJ1-1; D ambiguous. CDR1 is SGHTA and CDR2 is FQGNSA in the germline V gene. This CDR3 is built from 15 residues. Trimming pared 5 bases from V and 4 bases from J, leaving 17 bases between. Here the CDR3 reads CASSPAGPQFTEAFF. The CDR3, as DNA: TGTGCCAGCAGCCCCGCAGGACCACAGTTCACTGAAGCTTTCTTT.

This clone was recorded only once. The gene calls are TRBV24-1 and TRBJ1-2; no firm D call. The V end lost 4 bases, the J end lost 6 bases, and 17 bases lay between the germline ends. The V gene's germline CDR1 is KGHDR and CDR2 SFDVKD. The CDR3 has 15 residues. CDR3 nucleotide sequence: TGTGCCACCAGTGACTTGCGGGTCAGAGACAATGGCTACACCTTC. This sequence encodes CATSDLRVRDNGYTF.

V gene TRBV12-3 or TRBV12-4 combines with J gene TRBJ1-1, with a tentative D call TRBD1 (5 bases). Trimming removed 10 bases from V and 0 bases from J, with 9 bases in between. The CDR3 runs 12 residues. The CDR3 spells CATQVLNTEAFF. The CDR3 DNA sequence: TGTGCCACACAGGTACTGAACACTGAAGCTTTCTTT.

V is TRBV9 and J is TRBJ1-3; perhaps TRBD1 as D (6 bases). The CDR3 spans 15 residues. CDR1 is SGDLS, CDR2 YYNGEE, per germline. V was pared by 2 bases and J by 0 bases, with 9 bases between. CDR3 nucleotides: TGTGCCAGCAGCGTGGGGGGCGACTCTGGAAACACCATATATTTT. Translated: CASSVGGDSGNTIYF. The whole variable domain, filled in from reference TRBV9 and TRBJ1-3, reads DSGVTQTPKHLITATGQRVTLRCSPRSGDLSVYWYQQSLDQGLQFLIQYYNGEERAKGNILERFSAQQFPDLHSELNLSSLELGDSALYFCASSVGGDSGNTIYFGEGSWLTVV.

The genes are TRBV28 and TRBJ2-3; D not resolved. The CDR3 consists of 14 residues. V gave up 3 bases and J gave up 0 bases, with 7 bases separating them. CDR1 is MDHEN, CDR2 SYDVKM, per germline. The DNA of the CDR3 is TGTGCCAGCAGTTTTGGACCAAGCACAGATACGCAGTATTTT. This encodes CASSFGPSTDTQYF.

This chain connects TRBV11-2 to TRBJ2-3, with 9 positions matching TRBD2. This CDR3 spans 15 amino acids. Germline V CDR1 and CDR2: SGHAT, FQNNGV. V shed 3 bases and J 5 bases; nucleotides not matched to a gene: 6. The CDR3 DNA reads as TGTGCCAGCAGCTTTTTAGCGGGAGATGGAGATACGCAGTATTTT. Protein: CASSFLAGDGDTQYF.

Turning to this clone: It is unclear where the CDR3 begins or ends on the DNA, so no DNA is shown, and the CDR3 is as TCRdb lists it. The V call is TRBV6-5, the J call TRBJ1-2. Germline V gene sequence: CDR1 MNHEY, CDR2 SVGAGI. The CDR3 is made up of 12 amino acids, end residues included. The CDR3 sequence: CASFGAGYGYTF.

The chain recombines TRBV5-5 with TRBJ1-6; 11 bases match TRBD1. V gave up 3 bases and J gave up 7 bases; unmatched junction bases: 3. CDR3 length: 15 residues. Germline-derived CDR1 and CDR2 are SGHKS and YYEKEE (reference sequence). The CDR3 sequence: CASSWGTGGNSPLHF. The DNA of the CDR3 is TGTGCCAGCAGCTGGGGGACAGGGGGAAATTCACCCCTCCACTTT.

The chain carries TRBV7-9 and TRBJ1-1; the D is unclear. CDR1 is SEHNR, CDR2 FQNEAQ, per germline (reference sequence). The CDR3 length is 17 residues. Trimming removed 1 base from V and 1 base from J, with 16 bases in between. The CDR3 here is CASSLGWPLHENTEAFF. For the CDR3, the DNA is TGTGCCAGCAGCTTAGGGTGGCCACTACATGAGAACACTGAAGCTTTCTTT.

The V call is TRBV6-1, the J call TRBJ2-5; D not resolved. Germline CDR1 and CDR2: MNHNS and SASEGT. This CDR3 is built from 15 residues. V dropped 2 bases and J dropped 5 bases, with 15 bases sitting between them. CDR3 in amino acids: CASSEPGLLTETQYF. CDR3 DNA: TGTGCCAGCAGTGAACCGGGTCTCCTCACGGAGACCCAGTACTTC.

V and J are TRBV7-9 and TRBJ1-2; D ambiguous. The length of the CDR3 is 15 residues. Germline V lookup: CDR1 SEHNR, CDR2 FQNEAQ (reference sequence). V lost 3 bases and J lost 2, with 13 bases in between. CDR3 sequence reads: CASSLSGLGNYGYTF. For the CDR3, the DNA is TGTGCCAGCAGCTTGAGCGGGCTGGGGAACTATGGCTACACCTTC.

This clone was seen a handful of times. The chain links TRBV3-1 (or the pseudogene TRBV3-2) to TRBJ1-1; D perhaps matches TRBD1 (6 bases). CDR3 length: 15 amino acids. The ends were cut back, 2 bases at V and 1 base at J, with 11 bases in the middle. The V gene's germline CDR1 is LGHDT and CDR2 YNNKEL (reference sequence). CDR3: CASSQRGGTNTEAFF. The CDR3, as DNA: TGTGCCAGCAGCCAAAGGGGGGGCACGAACACTGAAGCTTTCTTT.

The rearrangement links TRBV29-1 to TRBJ1-2; 8 nucleotides line up with TRBD1. The CDR3 contains 15 residues. Germline lookup yields CDR1 SQVTM and CDR2 ANQGSEA. V shed 3 bases and J 4 bases; nucleotides not matched to a gene: 10. The DNA for the CDR3 is TGCAGCGTTGATAGGGCAGGGGGCGAGGGCTATGGCTACACCTTC. Translation gives CSVDRAGGEGYGYTF. The full variable domain, its missing parts supplied by reference TRBV29-1 and TRBJ1-2, is SAVISQKPSRDICQRGTSLTIQCQVDSQVTMMFWYRQQPGQSLTLIATANQGSEATYESGFVIDKFPISRPNLTFSTLTVSNMSPEDSSIYLCSVDRAGGEGYGYTFGSGTRLTVV.

This chain joins TRBV28 and TRBJ1-3, with no clear D. V was shortened by 4 bases and J by 1 base, with 11 bases between the two germline ends. Germline V gives CDR1 MDHEN, CDR2 SYDVKM. This CDR3 is built from 15 residues. CDR3 region: CASSSLTRSGNTIYF. The CDR3 DNA follows: TGTGCCAGCAGTTCCCTGACACGGTCTGGAAACACCATATATTTT.

The sample holds one count of this clone. The chain couples TRBV30 to TRBJ1-2; D call uncertain. The CDR3 is made up of 13 amino acids. Trimming stripped 0 bases from V and 8 bases from J, with 13 bases between. From germline, CDR1 is GTSNPN and CDR2 SVGIG (reference sequence). CDR3 region: CAWSVLRAGGYTF. The CDR3 nucleotides read TGTGCCTGGAGTGTACTCCGGGCTGGGGGCTACACCTTC.

In this sample, this clone turned up once. The chain has TRBV6-1 and TRBJ1-1; 9 nucleotides line up with TRBD1. The CDR3 totals 18 residues. Trimming removed 3 bases from V and 0 bases from J; junction bases left unmatched: 11. CDR1 is MNHNS and CDR2 is SASEGT in the germline V gene. The CDR3 loop is CASSERGQGFKLNTEAFF. CDR3 bases: TGTGCCAGCAGTGAGAGGGGACAGGGCTTCAAACTGAACACTGAAGCTTTCTTT.

The V and J genes are TRBV21-1 and TRBJ1-1; TRBD1, the table's D call, lacks a check against the DNA. TRBV21-1 is listed as a pseudogene. The CDR3 is 17 residues long. Here the CDR3 DNA reads TGTGCCAGCAACGAGCCGGGACAGGGCACATTGAACACTGAAGCTTTCTTT. It yields the protein CASNEPGQGTLNTEAFF.

The chain links TRBV10-2 to TRBJ1-2; TRBD1 is a possible D gene (5 bases). This CDR3 is 14 amino acids long. The germline gives CDR1 WSHSY, CDR2 SAAADI. V was pared by 6 bases and J by 4 bases, with 15 bases between. As DNA, the CDR3 is TGCGCCAGCAGGGGATCCACAGGAACCTATGGCTACACCTTC. This encodes CASRGSTGTYGYTF.

The gene calls are TRBV30 and TRBJ1-1; TRBD1 is a possible D gene (6 bases). The CDR3 has 14 residues. Trimming took 0 bases from V and 5 from J, leaving 13 bases between them. Germline V gene lookup returns CDR1 GTSNPN and CDR2 SVGIG (reference sequence). The CDR3 region is CAWSVWGGATEAFF. Here the CDR3 DNA reads TGTGCCTGGAGTGTTTGGGGGGGGGCAACTGAAGCTTTCTTT.

The chain employs TRBV27 and TRBJ2-7, with 8 bases identical to TRBD2. The CDR3 has 15 residues. Germline lookup yields CDR1 MNHEY and CDR2 SMNVEV (reference sequence). J was trimmed by 6 bases and V by 6 bases; bases with no gene match: 13. Written as DNA, the CDR3 is TGTGCCAGCAGCAAGGACTTAGCGGGGACCTCCGAGCAGTACTTC. As protein: CASSKDLAGTSEQYF.

This chain joins TRBV25-1 and TRBJ1-1; no definite D call. Germline loops: CDR1 MGHDK, CDR2 SYGVNS. V was clipped by 0 bases and J by 8 bases, with 16 bases between them. The CDR3 loop spans 15 amino acids. The DNA for the CDR3 is TGTGCCAGCAGTGAATATTATTCGGTGAATTCCGAAGCTTTCTTT. The encoded protein is CASSEYYSVNSEAFF.

The J gene is TRBJ1-2, the V gene TRBV5-4; D gene uncertain. The CDR3 is 14 residues long. V was trimmed by 1 base and J by 8 bases, leaving 15 bases between them. CDR1 is SGHNT and CDR2 is YYREEE in the germline V gene (reference sequence). The CDR3 is CASSLWASSRGYTF. The CDR3 DNA is TGTGCCAGCAGCTTGTGGGCGAGCTCGCGAGGCTACACCTTC.

The chain combines TRBV3-1 (or the pseudogene TRBV3-2) with TRBJ1-2; TRBD1 matches 8 bases. With 3 bases clipped from V and 1 base from J, the junction kept 7 bases outside the gene matches. Germline loops: CDR1 LGHDT, CDR2 YNNKEL (reference sequence). The CDR3 is 16 amino acids. CDR3 loop: CASSHSPTGDNYGYTF. The CDR3, as DNA: TGTGCCAGCAGCCATTCCCCGACAGGGGATAACTATGGCTACACCTTC.

The rearrangement joins TRBV20-1 to TRBJ1-2; unclear D gene. Per the germline V gene, CDR1 is DFQATT and CDR2 is SNEGSKA (reference sequence). The CDR3 extends over 11 amino acids. V shed 3 bases and J shed 8 bases, with 10 bases lying between them. Written as DNA, the CDR3 is TGCAGTGCTAGGTTTCAGAGAGGCTACACCTTC. The encoded protein is CSARFQRGYTF.